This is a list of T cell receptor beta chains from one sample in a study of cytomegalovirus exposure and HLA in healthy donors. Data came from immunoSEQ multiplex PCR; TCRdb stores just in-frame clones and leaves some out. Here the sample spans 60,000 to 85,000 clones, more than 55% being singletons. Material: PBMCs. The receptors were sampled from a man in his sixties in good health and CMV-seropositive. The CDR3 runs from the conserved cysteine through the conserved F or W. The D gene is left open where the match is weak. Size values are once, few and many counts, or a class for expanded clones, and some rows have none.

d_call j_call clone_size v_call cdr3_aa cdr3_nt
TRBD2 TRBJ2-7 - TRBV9 CASSPGGAPTIYEQYF TGTGCCAGCAGCCCCGGGGGGGCCCCGACAATATACGAGCAGTACTTC
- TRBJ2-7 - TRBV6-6 CASSLRGSVYEQYF TGTGCCAGCAGTTTACGGGGTTCGGTTTACGAGCAGTACTTC
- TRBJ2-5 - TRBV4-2 CASSQDSGGTYQETQYF TGTGCCAGCAGCCAAGATAGCGGCGGGACGTACCAAGAGACCCAGTACTTC
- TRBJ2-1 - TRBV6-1 CASSAVKLREQFF TGTGCCAGCAGTGCAGTAAAGTTACGTGAGCAGTTCTTC
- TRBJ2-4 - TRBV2 CASSGTGEGAKNIQYF TGTGCCAGCAGTGGAACGGGAGAGGGGGCCAAAAACATTCAGTACTTC
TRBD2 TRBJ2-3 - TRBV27 CASSILAGAGDTQYF TGTGCCAGCAGCATCCTAGCGGGGGCAGGAGATACGCAGTATTTT
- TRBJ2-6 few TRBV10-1 CASSGQGRAGANVLTF TGCGCCAGCAGTGGACAGGGGAGGGCTGGGGCCAACGTCCTGACTTTC
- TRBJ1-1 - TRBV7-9 CASSDYREGNTEAFF TGTGCCAGCAGCGATTACAGGGAGGGGAACACTGAAGCTTTCTTT
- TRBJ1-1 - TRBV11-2 CASTSTPGGRAEAFF TGTGCCAGCACCTCGACACCGGGCGGGCGGGCTGAAGCTTTCTTT
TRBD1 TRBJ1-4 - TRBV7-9 CASSQQGVDEKLFF TGTGCCAGCAGCCAGCAGGGGGTTGATGAAAAACTGTTTTTT
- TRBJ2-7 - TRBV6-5 CASSYGGFGYEQYF TGTGCCAGCAGTTATGGAGGATTTGGATACGAGCAGTACTTC
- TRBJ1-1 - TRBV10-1 CASSEAQGMNTEAFF TGCGCCAGCAGTGAGGCTCAGGGTATGAACACTGAAGCTTTCTTT
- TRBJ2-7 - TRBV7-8 CASSSGQPYEQYF TGTGCCAGCAGCTCGGGACAACCCTACGAGCAGTACTTC
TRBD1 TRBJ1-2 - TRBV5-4 CASSLALTGPFHGYTF TGTGCCAGCAGCTTGGCCTTGACAGGGCCATTCCATGGCTACACCTTC
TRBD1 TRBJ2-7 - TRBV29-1 CSVGDRGDRGEQYF TGCAGCGTTGGGGACAGGGGGGATAGGGGCGAGCAGTACTTC
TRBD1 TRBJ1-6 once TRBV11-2 CASSSRQGGSSYNSPLHF TGTGCCAGCAGCTCCCGACAGGGAGGAAGCTCCTATAATTCACCCCTCCACTTT
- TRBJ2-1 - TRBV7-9 CASRPPGAPYNEQFF TGTGCCAGCAGACCGCCAGGGGCCCCCTACAATGAGCAGTTCTTC